The clone carrying this T cell receptor beta chain occurred once. The data derive from a study of blood T cell repertoires in COVID-19. Overall study context: COVID-19 samples, acute and convalescent, were from the United States, Italy and Spain. PBMCs, B-cell-depleted T cells, or T cells provided the cDNA or gDNA that made up the material.

The V segment lost 9 bases and the J segment 0 bases; nucleotides outside the gene matches: 8. The CDR3 is 14 amino acids. Germline lookup yields CDR1 MNHEY and CDR2 SVGAGI. Profiling relied on immunoSEQ multiplex PCR, and the TCRdb table lists in-frame clones only, not all of them. The sample lists 150,000 to 200,000 clones; about 85% were seen once. Sequencing was done on a sample of peripheral blood. This receptor was obtained from a man between 60 and 70 years old with active or convalescent COVID-19. The rearrangement links TRBV6-5 to TRBJ2-7, with 7 nucleotides matching TRBD2. DNA for the CDR3: TGTGCCAGTGCTCGGGAGGATCTCTCCTACGAGCAGTACTTC. Translating gives CASAREDLSYEQYF.